Listed here is a single T cell receptor (beta chain). The V end lost 5 bases, the J end lost 5 bases, and 12 bases lay between the germline ends. Germline CDR1 is KGHSH and CDR2 is LQKENI. The CDR3 is made up of 13 amino acids. This specimen comes from a study of pediatric ulcerative colitis. This table comes from immunoSEQ multiplex PCR, and its TCRdb copy is limited to in-frame clones, with some not included. The sample carries about 64,000 clones, roughly nine tenths recorded once. Sequencing was carried out using blood. The TCR was taken from a boy between 10 and 17 years old with severe ulcerative colitis. The chain uses TRBV18 and TRBJ2-5; weak D call: TRBD1 (6 bases). The CDR3 loop is CASSSDRSETQYF. DNA for the CDR3: TGTGCCAGCTCATCCGACAGGTCGGAGACCCAGTACTTC.